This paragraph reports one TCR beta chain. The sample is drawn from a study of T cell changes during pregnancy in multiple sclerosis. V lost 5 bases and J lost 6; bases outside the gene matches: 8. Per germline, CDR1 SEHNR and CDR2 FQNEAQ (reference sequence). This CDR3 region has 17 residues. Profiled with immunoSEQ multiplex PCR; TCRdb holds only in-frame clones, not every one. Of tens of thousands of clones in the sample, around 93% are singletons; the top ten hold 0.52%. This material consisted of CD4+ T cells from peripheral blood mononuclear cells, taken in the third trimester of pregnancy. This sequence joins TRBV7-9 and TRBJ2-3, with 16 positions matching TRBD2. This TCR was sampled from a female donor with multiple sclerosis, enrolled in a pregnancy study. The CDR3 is CASSKGLAGGPGDTQYF. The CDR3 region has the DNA TGTGCCAGCAGCAAGGGACTAGCGGGAGGGCCCGGGGATACGCAGTATTTT.